The TCR beta chain described here comes from a study of blood T cells in healthy people across ages. A second roughly 7 to 11 cycle PCR used barcoded and J-beta primers. Every individual sample yielded 2.5 million or more paired-end reads (each containing CDR3). MiXCR, run by TCRdb on the 5' RACE reads, gives a single entry per CDR3 protein. Of around 1,800,000 distinct CDR3 sequences listed, roughly two fifths are singletons. This clonotype was seen ten or more times. Its antigen is not known. The V gene's germline CDR1 is SQVTM and CDR2 ANQGSEA. The CDR3 is made up of 14 amino acids. V lost 7 bases and J lost 4; bases outside the gene matches: 8. Overall study findings and caveats: It was the long-lived donors that had more naive CD4+ cells and higher diversity than aged donors.

V is TRBV29-1 and J is TRBJ2-1; 9 nucleotides agree with TRBD1. Sequencing was done on a sample of blood. The sequence derives from a human donor in good health. CDR3 loop: CSAPGTGIYNEQFF. The CDR3 coding sequence is TGCAGCGCCCCCGGGACAGGGATTTACAATGAGCAGTTCTTC.